This passage covers 23 T cell receptor beta chains from one sample sequenced in a study of human T cells and chemical hapten exposure (dated by TCRdb to about 2021). The library was prepared using RACE. Sequencing took place on a NextSeq 500. The public sequencing data were trimmed at Q25 with fastp and processed into clonotypes with MiXCR by TCRdb, which kept only in-frame beta chains. Duplicate CDR3 protein sequences are folded into a single record with the most common DNA and genes. The sample includes roughly 40,000 distinct CDR3 sequences, with roughly 12% observed a single time. The ten largest clones take up under 7% of the sample. In light of the paper, this sample's time point label describes: pre-sensitization, week 0. Read against the paper, the sample's treatment or condition label means: therapeutic diphenylcyclopropenone sensitization with weekly scalp DPC. Sequenced material: whole blood, taken in connection with sensitization to the hapten diphenylcyclopropenone (DPC). Receptor source: a woman aged 25 to 45 with alopecia areata. Some clones in this sample may be carry-over from other donors' samples.

V is TRBV5-6 and J is TRBJ1-2, with TRBD1 matching 8 bases. Germline CDR1 reads SGHDT; CDR2 reads YYEEEE. The junction had 20 bases not matched to a gene; V was cut back by 5 bases and J by 8 bases. CDR3 size: 17 residues. The CDR3 coding sequence is TGTGCCAGCAGGGGCCCGGCTGGAGAGACAGGGGTAGGCGGCTACACCTTC. Its translation: CASRGPAGETGVGGYTF.

The genes are TRBV9 and TRBJ2-5; 13 nucleotides align to TRBD2. Germline CDR1 is SGDLS and CDR2 is YYNGEE. The trim removed 4 bases at V and 5 bases at J, leaving 8 bases unmatched. This CDR3 has 16 residues. CDR3 in DNA: TGTGCCAGCAGCACTGGACTAGCGGGAGTAGGGGAGACCCAGTACTTC. It encodes CASSTGLAGVGETQYF.

This clonotype is medium-sized (0.01 to 0.1%) by share. The chain is built from TRBV7-3 and TRBJ1-6; 7 nucleotides agree with TRBD1. J lost 10 bases, V lost 2 bases, and 8 bases had no gene match. Germline loops: CDR1 SGHTA, CDR2 FQGTGA. The CDR3 is 15 amino acids. The CDR3 spells CASSLSAGGGSPLHF. CDR3 sequence (DNA): TGTGCCAGCAGCTTATCAGCAGGGGGGGGCTCACCCCTCCACTTT.

The gene calls are TRBV10-1 and TRBJ2-1; unclear D gene. V was clipped by 7 bases and J by 4 bases, with 5 bases between them. There are 11 residues in the CDR3. From germline, CDR1 is WNHNN and CDR2 SYGVQD (reference sequence). Here the CDR3 DNA reads TGCGCCAGCAACTCTTACAATGAGCAGTTCTTC. It yields the protein CASNSYNEQFF.

The sample holds many counts of this clonotype. The chain links TRBV5-1 to TRBJ1-2, with 9 bases aligning to TRBD1. Looked up from germline, CDR1 is SGHRS and CDR2 is YFSETQ. The V gene end was trimmed by 5 bases and the J gene end by 4 bases; junction bases not matched to a gene: 15. CDR3 length equals 17 residues. CDR3 nucleotide sequence: TGCGCCAGCAGTCGCCGGACTCCGGGACAGGGTATCTATGGCTACACCTTC. Translating gives CASSRRTPGQGIYGYTF. The whole variable domain, remainder taken from reference TRBV5-1 and TRBJ1-2, is KAGVTQTPRYLIKTRGQQVTLSCSPISGHRSVSWYQQTPGQGLQFLFEYFSETQRNKGNFPGRFSGRQFSNSRSEMNVSTLELGDSALYLCASSRRTPGQGIYGYTFGSGTRLTVV.

This clonotype was observed at least ten times. At one end the junction does not follow the germline gene, possibly because of a read error. The chain carries TRBV7-8 and TRBJ2-2; no reliable D call. In germline, CDR1 is SGHVS, CDR2 FQNEAQ. The CDR3 extends over 15 amino acids. CDR3 amino acids: CASNLEVMNTGELFF. The CDR3, as DNA: TGTGCCAGCAACTTAGAGGTGATGAACACCGGGGAGCTGTTTTTT.

This rearrangement joins TRBV29-1 to TRBJ2-3; D unresolved. Germline loops: CDR1 SQVTM, CDR2 ANQGSEA. The V and J ends lost 1 base and 0 bases respectively, with 2 bases between them. This CDR3 is built from 12 residues. CDR3 protein: CSVEGSTDTQYF. CDR3 in DNA: TGCAGCGTTGAAGGGAGCACAGATACGCAGTATTTT.

Ten or more counts support this clonotype. This chain connects TRBV2 to TRBJ1-3; 7 bases are a match to TRBD1. V was pared by 8 bases and J by 0 bases, with 7 bases of the junction left unmatched. The CDR3 covers 15 residues. Germline-derived CDR1 and CDR2 are SNHLY and FYNNEI. The CDR3 region has the DNA TGTGCCAGCCGTAGACAGGGATCCTCTGGAAACACCATATATTTT. Protein product: CASRRQGSSGNTIYF.

This clonotype was seen ten or more times. The V and J genes are TRBV20-1 and TRBJ2-3; D uncertain. Per germline, CDR1 DFQATT and CDR2 SNEGSKA (reference sequence). Trimming shortened V by 4 bases and J by 3 bases, and 14 bases separated the two germline ends. The CDR3 spans 14 residues. The CDR3 nucleotides read TGCAGTGCTAACTGGGGAACCGGGACAGATACGCAGTATTTT. Its translation is CSANWGTGTDTQYF.

In its sample, this clonotype was seen a few times. The chain couples TRBV4-3 to TRBJ2-7; D unresolved. From germline, CDR1 is LGHNA and CDR2 YSLEER. The CDR3 length is 14 residues. V lost 0 bases and J 0 bases, leaving 6 bases between the germline ends. The CDR3 coding sequence is TGCGCCAGCAGCCAAGATCACGACTCCTACGAGCAGTACTTC. The encoded protein is CASSQDHDSYEQYF.

This chain connects TRBV24-1 to TRBJ1-1, with D unclear. CDR3 length: 13 amino acids. Between the trimmed V and J ends, which lost 8 bases and 3 bases, there was a span of 12 bases. The germline gives CDR1 KGHDR, CDR2 SFDVKD. The CDR3: CATIERKDTEAFF. The CDR3 DNA reads TGTGCCACCATTGAAAGGAAGGACACTGAAGCTTTCTTT.

In its sample, this clonotype was seen many times. The rearrangement links TRBV7-2 to TRBJ1-5; 7 bases are a match to TRBD1. This CDR3 has 16 residues. Germline-derived CDR1 and CDR2 are SGHTA and FQGNSA. With V trimmed by 2 bases and J by 2 bases, 6 bases remained unmatched. CDR3 loop: CASSLRGGAGNQPQHF. The CDR3 nucleotides read TGTGCCAGCAGCTTAAGAGGGGGCGCAGGCAATCAGCCCCAGCATTTT.

The rearrangement uses TRBV15 and TRBJ1-6; 8 bases align to TRBD1. Per germline, CDR1 LNHNV and CDR2 YYDKDF (reference sequence). V was pared by 3 bases and J by 7 bases, with 8 bases of the junction left unmatched. This CDR3 contains 16 residues. DNA for the CDR3: TGTGCCACCAGCAGCGGTAGACAGGGGAGGAATTCACCCCTCCACTTT. Its translation is CATSSGRQGRNSPLHF.

This clonotype was found many times. The V and J genes are TRBV7-3 and TRBJ2-2; no definite D call. The CDR3 is made up of 13 amino acids. Germline V lookup: CDR1 SGHTA, CDR2 FQGTGA. V was clipped by 4 bases and J by 1 base, with 4 bases between them. The CDR3 DNA follows: TGTGCCAGCAGCTCCAAGAACACCGGGGAGCTGTTTTTT. This codes for CASSSKNTGELFF. Full variable domain (missing parts from reference TRBV7-3 and TRBJ2-2): GAGVSQTPSNKVTEKGKYVELRCDPISGHTALYWYRQSLGQGPEFLIYFQGTGAADDSGLPNDRFFAVRPEGSVSTLKIQRTERGDSAVYLCASSSKNTGELFFGEGSRLTVL.

This clonotype was counted many times. The V call is TRBV18, the J call TRBJ2-7, with D possibly called TRBD1 or TRBD2 (5 bases each). V lost 3 bases and J 7 bases, leaving 16 bases between the germline ends. Germline-derived CDR1 and CDR2 are KGHSH and LQKENI. This CDR3 comprises 14 residues. CDR3 region: CASSPWGAQGEQYF. CDR3 nucleotide sequence: TGTGCCAGCTCACCTTGGGGAGCCCAGGGAGAGCAGTACTTC.

This rearrangement joins TRBV20-1 to TRBJ2-1, with D unresolved. V dropped 0 bases and J dropped 1 base, with 7 bases sitting between them. Germline V gene lookup returns CDR1 DFQATT and CDR2 SNEGSKA (reference sequence). The CDR3 spans 14 residues. For the CDR3, the DNA is TGCAGTGCTAGAGAGCCACAATCCTACAATGAGCAGTTCTTC. Its protein product is CSAREPQSYNEQFF.

This clonotype turned up a few times. The genes are TRBV2 and TRBJ2-1; 7 nucleotides align to TRBD1. The CDR3 is 12 residues long. Losses at the gene ends were 6 bases for V and 4 bases for J; bases not matched to a gene: 0. Germline V gives CDR1 SNHLY, CDR2 FYNNEI. CDR3 DNA sequence: TGTGCCAGCAGGGGACAGTACAATGAGCAGTTCTTC. This encodes CASRGQYNEQFF.

This clonotype was counted many times. This chain uses TRBV28 with TRBJ1-3; 10 bases fit TRBD1. Losses at the gene ends were 4 bases for V and 3 bases for J; bases not matched to a gene: 9. The CDR3 has 17 amino acids. Looked up from germline, CDR1 is MDHEN and CDR2 is SYDVKM. CDR3 DNA: TGTGCCAGCAGTTCCCCCGGGACAGGGGTATTTGGAAACACCATATATTTT. As protein: CASSSPGTGVFGNTIYF. The complete variable domain, with remaining parts taken from reference TRBV28 and TRBJ1-3, reads DVKVTQSSRYLVKRTGEKVFLECVQDMDHENMFWYRQDPGLGLRLIYFSYDVKMKEKGDIPEGYSVSREKKERFSLILESASTNQTSMYLCASSSPGTGVFGNTIYFGEGSWLTVV.

This clonotype came up many times. The chain couples TRBV20-1 to TRBJ1-1, with D tentatively TRBD1 (5 bases). V gave up 3 bases and J gave up 3 bases, with 14 bases separating them. This CDR3 comprises 14 residues. Per the germline V gene, CDR1 is DFQATT and CDR2 is SNEGSKA (reference sequence). DNA for the CDR3: TGCAGTGCTAGGGGGCGTGACCCTTACACTGAAGCTTTCTTT. Its translation: CSARGRDPYTEAFF.

Turning to this clonotype: This may come from a read error, since a much larger clone is one base off. The chain joins TRBV20-1 to TRBJ2-3, with TRBD1 matching 9 bases. CDR3 length equals 14 residues. V was pared by 7 bases and J by 4 bases, with 9 bases of the junction left unmatched. Germline CDR1 reads DFQATT; CDR2 reads SNEGSKA (reference sequence). The CDR3 is CSGSGQGRSDTQYF. The CDR3 coding sequence is TGCAGTGGGTCGGGACAGGGACGGTCAGATACGCAGTATTTT.

This chain joins TRBV7-2 and TRBJ2-1; D is undetermined. Trimming pared 5 bases from V and 7 bases from J, leaving 9 bases between. The CDR3 is 12 amino acids. Germline loops: CDR1 SGHTA, CDR2 FQGNSA. The CDR3 is CASSLMRNEQFF. DNA of the CDR3: TGTGCCAGCAGCCTTATGCGGAATGAGCAGTTCTTC.

This clonotype was observed at least ten times. This chain uses TRBV20-1 with TRBJ1-6; unclear D gene. V was pared by 1 base and J by 8 bases, with 15 bases between. The CDR3 totals 15 residues. Germline-derived CDR1 and CDR2 are DFQATT and SNEGSKA (reference sequence). The CDR3 DNA sequence: TGCAGTGCTAGAGCCCCGGGCCCTACAGATTCACCCCTCCACTTT. Protein: CSARAPGPTDSPLHF.

This clonotype was seen a handful of times. The chain recombines TRBV3-1 with TRBJ2-7, with D tentatively TRBD1 (6 bases). This CDR3 has 14 residues. The V end was cut by 4 bases, the J end by 6 bases, with 16 bases between. Germline CDR1 LGHDT, CDR2 YNNKEL (reference sequence). The CDR3 reads CASSPRQDGGEQYF. CDR3 DNA: TGTGCCAGCAGCCCCCGACAGGACGGTGGCGAGCAGTACTTC.